This TCR beta chain was obtained from a study of T cell responses to AZD1222 COVID-19 vaccine. A note on this clone: Its target is not known.

The CDR3 spans 15 residues. Germline CDR1 MRHNA, CDR2 SNTAGT. The ends lost 0 bases at V and 6 bases at J; junction bases unmatched: 7. Study results and caveats: Epitopes outside B.1.351 and B.1.1.7 mutated regions reportedly drew nearly half of spike TCRs. Seropositive status at baseline applied to only a handful of AZD1222 recipients. White British people made up most donors, females outnumbered males, and clonal diversity was possibly underestimated.

Only in-frame clones appear in the TCRdb table, and some are missing; sequencing was by immunoSEQ multiplex PCR. This sample carries about 94,000 clones, roughly 90% of them seen once, and the ten largest clones take 9% to 13%. Samples with a second dose at about 4 or about 12 weeks were pooled together. This clonotype originated in an adult who received the AZD1222 COVID-19 vaccine. The material was peripheral blood, obtained 28 days after the second AZD1222 dose. The V call is TRBV6-4, the J call TRBJ1-2, with 7 bases lining up with TRBD1. CDR3 amino acids: CASSDSRQGENGYTF. In DNA form, the CDR3 reads TGTGCCAGCAGTGACTCTAGACAGGGTGAGAATGGCTACACCTTC.